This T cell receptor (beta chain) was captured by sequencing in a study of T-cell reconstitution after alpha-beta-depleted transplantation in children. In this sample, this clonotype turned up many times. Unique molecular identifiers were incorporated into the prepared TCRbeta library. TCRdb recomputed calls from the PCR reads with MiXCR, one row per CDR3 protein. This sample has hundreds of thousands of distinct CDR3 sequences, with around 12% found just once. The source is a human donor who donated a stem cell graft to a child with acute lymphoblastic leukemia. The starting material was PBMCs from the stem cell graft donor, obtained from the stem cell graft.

The CDR3 region is CSAHRWNTEAFF. CDR3 DNA: TGCAGTGCTCATAGATGGAACACTGAAGCTTTCTTT. The chain employs TRBV20-1 and TRBJ1-1; D unresolved. CDR3 length equals 12 residues. CDR1 is DFQATT, CDR2 SNEGSKA, per germline (reference sequence). Trimming shortened V by 5 bases and J by 1 base, and 8 bases separated the two germline ends.